This record concerns one TCR beta chain sequence. What it binds is not known. Sequencing used immunoSEQ multiplex PCR; TCRdb keeps in-frame clones, though not all of them. Among around 24,000 clones listed, around 86% were seen once. The sample belongs to a study of lymphopenia after photon versus proton radiotherapy. Findings and caveats of the study: After lymphocyte nadir, photon-treated repertoires showed oligoclonal expansion, especially CD8+ Temra. Relative stability marked proton patients; photon patients lost diversity and naive cells. In patients who died, overall survival fell as post-nadir TCR diversity dropped more.

Losses at the gene ends were 2 bases for V and 5 bases for J; bases not matched to a gene: 5. The length of the CDR3 is 14 residues. Germline CDR1 reads SGHVS; CDR2 reads FQNEAQ. This chain joins TRBV7-8 and TRBJ2-5, with TRBD2 identical over 7 bases. The sequences come from peripheral blood, collected from a patient treated with photon-based radiotherapy. The receptor's source is a woman between 45 and 60 years old with pancreatic cancer. The CDR3 reads CASSLWEGRETQYF. Here the CDR3 DNA reads TGTGCCAGCAGCTTATGGGAGGGCCGCGAGACCCAGTACTTC.